A single sample is the source of the 15 T cell receptor beta chains below, sequenced in a study of cytomegalovirus exposure and HLA in healthy donors. PCR primers comprised 60 Vbeta and 13 Jbeta primers. Sequencing used immunoSEQ multiplex PCR; TCRdb keeps in-frame clones, though not all of them. The sample holds about 130,000 clones, 75% to 80% seen once. Input material: PBMCs. The source is a man aged 25 to 40 in good health and CMV-seronegative.

About this clone: One end of the junction varies from germline; a read error may be responsible. V usage is TRBV19 and J usage is TRBJ2-7; TRBD2 matches at 10 bases. The CDR3 runs 13 residues. Germline CDR1 and CDR2: LNHDA and SQIVND (reference sequence). DNA of the CDR3: TGTGCCAGTAGTCCCGCAGGGACTAGCGCTGAGTCCTTC. Encoded protein: CASSPAGTSAESF.

The CDR3 loop is CASSLVGGRYEQYF. CDR3 nucleotides: TGTGCCAGCAGTTTGGTAGGCGGCCGCTACGAGCAGTACTTC. The chain combines TRBV27 with TRBJ2-7; D gene ambiguous. Per germline, CDR1 MNHEY and CDR2 SMNVEV (reference sequence). The CDR3 sequence is 14 residues long. The V end lost 3 bases, the J end lost 3 bases, and 12 bases lay between the germline ends.

This clone has a single count. This chain connects TRBV5-1 to TRBJ2-1, with D maybe TRBD2 (5 bases). Germline V CDR1 and CDR2: SGHRS, YFSETQ. Trimming took 1 base from V and 5 from J, leaving 19 bases between them. This CDR3 is 17 amino acids long. The CDR3, as DNA: TGCGCCAGCAGCTTGCGATTAGCGTCGGTCTCAGACAATGAGCAGTTCTTC. Protein: CASSLRLASVSDNEQFF.

The V call is TRBV2, the J call TRBJ2-7, with 8 bases identical to TRBD2. The CDR3 spans 15 residues. The germline V gene has CDR1 SNHLY and CDR2 FYNNEI. The trim removed 6 bases at V and 6 bases at J, leaving 13 bases unmatched. As DNA, the CDR3 is TGTGCCAGCAGCGGGGGGGGTAGCGGAACCTCCGAGCAGTACTTC. It translates to CASSGGGSGTSEQYF.

This clone was seen only once. The J gene is TRBJ1-2, the V gene TRBV11-2; TRBD1 matches 10 bases. The CDR3 is 14 amino acids. In germline, CDR1 is SGHAT, CDR2 FQNNGV. J lost 6 bases, V lost 4 bases, and 5 bases had no gene match. DNA of the CDR3: TGTGCCAGCAGCTCGACCGGGACAGGGGATGGCTACACCTTC. Translating it yields CASSSTGTGDGYTF.

J is TRBJ2-5 and V is TRBV29-1, with no clear D. This CDR3 region has 15 residues. Deletions cut 6 bases from V and 1 base from J, with 18 bases between. Germline assignment: CDR1 SQVTM and CDR2 ANQGSEA. CDR3 sequence (DNA): TGCAGCGTGCTCCTAACCGGGTACCCCCAAGAGACCCAGTACTTC. Its protein is CSVLLTGYPQETQYF.

The V call is TRBV7-9, the J call TRBJ2-5, with 8 bases aligning to TRBD1. The CDR3 runs 13 residues. Germline-derived CDR1 and CDR2 are SEHNR and FQNEAQ (reference sequence). V gave up 8 bases and J gave up 5 bases; unmatched junction bases: 7. CDR3 sequence: CASRRGRAETQYF. CDR3 nucleotides: TGTGCCAGCCGCAGGGGGCGCGCGGAGACCCAGTACTTC.

The chain has TRBV5-1 and TRBJ2-5, with D perhaps matching TRBD1 (6 bases). The germline gives CDR1 SGHRS, CDR2 YFSETQ. V lost 2 bases to trimming and J lost 6 bases, with 17 bases between them. The CDR3 spans 15 residues. The CDR3 protein is CASSLGWDNLKTQYF. The CDR3 coding sequence is TGCGCCAGCAGCTTAGGGTGGGACAACTTGAAGACCCAGTACTTC.

V usage is TRBV29-1 and J usage is TRBJ2-7; tentatively, D is TRBD1 (6 bases). V shed 6 bases and J shed 3 bases, with 15 bases lying between them. The germline gives CDR1 SQVTM, CDR2 ANQGSEA. The CDR3 spans 13 residues. The CDR3 DNA is TGCAGCGTGAAAGGAGGACAGCTCTACGAGCAGTACTTC. Its translation: CSVKGGQLYEQYF.

The chain joins TRBV18 to TRBJ2-1; 11 nucleotides match TRBD1. V lost 2 bases and J lost 6; bases outside the gene matches: 9. CDR3 length: 17 amino acids. Germline V CDR1 and CDR2: KGHSH, LQKENI. Here the CDR3 DNA reads TGTGCCAGCTCACCATCTATGGGCGGGACAGGGGGCAATGAGCAGTTCTTC. Encoded protein: CASSPSMGGTGGNEQFF.

This chain uses TRBV27 with TRBJ2-7; 7 bases agree with TRBD2. Germline CDR1 is MNHEY and CDR2 is SMNVEV (reference sequence). The CDR3 length is 15 residues. Trimming removed 2 bases from V and 3 bases from J; junction bases left unmatched: 7. CDR3 bases: TGTGCCAGCAGTTTACGCTTGGGGGAGGGCTACGAGCAGTACTTC. Amino acids: CASSLRLGEGYEQYF.

The chain links TRBV5-6 to TRBJ1-1; 8 positions match TRBD1. The CDR3 has 17 residues. After removal of 3 bases from V and 3 bases from J, the junction contained 13 bases not matched to a gene. Germline V gene data show CDR1 as SGHDT and CDR2 as YYEEEE. CDR3 in amino acids: CASSWDRHHLGDTEAFF. Written as DNA, the CDR3 is TGTGCCAGCAGCTGGGACAGGCATCACCTCGGAGACACTGAAGCTTTCTTT.

On this clone itself: Germline is not matched at one junction end, which may reflect a read error. The rearrangement uses TRBV28 and TRBJ2-7; perhaps TRBD1 as D (7 bases). Germline assignment: CDR1 MDHEN and CDR2 SYDVKM. CDR3 length: 14 residues. For the CDR3, the DNA is TGTGCCGGCAGTTGGGGGGACAGAGCCTACGAGCAGTACTTC. Its translation: CAGSWGDRAYEQYF.

The rearrangement links TRBV5-4 to TRBJ2-7; 12 nucleotides match TRBD1. CDR3 size: 15 residues. Germline V gives CDR1 SGHNT, CDR2 YYREEE (reference sequence). V was clipped by 2 bases and J by 6 bases; unmatched bases: 6. The CDR3 sequence is CASSLTGTGGREQYF. The CDR3 nucleotides read TGTGCCAGCAGCTTAACCGGGACAGGGGGCCGCGAGCAGTACTTC.

This clone was detected only once. The rearrangement uses TRBV11-2 and TRBJ1-4; D perhaps matches TRBD1 (5 bases). V was trimmed by 7 bases and J by 1 base, leaving 22 bases between them. Germline CDR1 reads SGHAT; CDR2 reads FQNNGV. The CDR3 contains 18 residues. The CDR3 loop reads CASTPIGRVRGTNEKLFF. The CDR3 nucleotides are TGTGCCAGCACCCCAATAGGTCGGGTTAGGGGAACTAATGAAAAACTGTTTTTT.